One sample yielded the 27 T cell receptor beta chains listed below, sequenced in a study of shared clonotypes between healthy human individuals. Profiling relied on immunoSEQ multiplex PCR, and the TCRdb table lists in-frame clones only, not all of them. The table lists about 1 million clones, 75% of them singletons, with nearly 1.5% in the top ten. The sample taken for sequencing was memory CD4+ T cells sorted from blood. As to subset: CD45RA-negative fraction. The receptors were sampled from a man between 18 and 35 years old in good health.

The V call is TRBV6-5, the J call TRBJ2-5, with 9 bases fitting TRBD2. The CDR3 loop spans 14 amino acids. V trimming: 6 bases; J trimming: 5 bases; junction bases outside the gene matches: 7. Germline CDR1 and CDR2: MNHEY and SVGAGI. CDR3 loop: CASRLGLAFETQYF. In DNA, the CDR3 is TGTGCCAGCAGGCTGGGACTAGCATTCGAGACCCAGTACTTC.

The CDR3 DNA reads TGTGCCAGCTCACCGCCGGGACCTGAGGCCAAAAACATTCAGTACTTC. Translation gives CASSPPGPEAKNIQYF. The chain uses TRBV18 and TRBJ2-4; D assignment may be TRBD1 or TRBD2 (5 bases each). Germline values: CDR1 KGHSH, CDR2 LQKENI. V lost 3 bases, J lost 1 base, and 13 bases lay in between. CDR3 size: 16 residues. The entire variable domain, with the rest obtained from reference TRBV18 and TRBJ2-4, is as follows: NAGVMQNPRHLVRRRGQEARLRCSPMKGHSHVYWYRQLPEEGLKFMVYLQKENIIDESGMPKERFSAEFPKEGPSILRIQQVVRGDSAAYFCASSPPGPEAKNIQYFGAGTRLSVL.

V is TRBV7-9 and J is TRBJ2-7; TRBD2 is a possible D gene (6 bases). V was pared by 2 bases and J by 6 bases, with 14 bases between. Germline V gene sequence: CDR1 SEHNR, CDR2 FQNEAQ (reference sequence). CDR3 length: 14 amino acids. CDR3 region: CASSLIIGGGEQYF. CDR3 nucleotides: TGTGCCAGCAGCTTAATCATCGGGGGTGGCGAGCAGTACTTC.

For this clone: The CDR3 does not close with the conserved phenylalanine or tryptophan, likely indicating a read error. It is unclear where the CDR3 begins or ends on the DNA, so no DNA is shown, and the CDR3 is as TCRdb lists it. This sequence joins TRBV4-3 and TRBJ1-1. With termini counted, the CDR3 has 14 amino acids. CDR1 is LGHNA and CDR2 is YSLEER in the germline V gene. CDR3 in amino acids: CASSQDRGGTPHLL.

This clone was picked up many times. J is TRBJ1-2 and V is TRBV11-2, with a tentative D call TRBD1 (5 bases). V was trimmed by 5 bases and J by 7 bases, leaving 17 bases between them. This CDR3 region has 14 residues. CDR1 SGHAT and CDR2 FQNNGV come from the germline V gene. CDR3 bases: TGTGCCAGCAGCACTGGGGGACCTACGGCTGGCTACACCTTC. Residues: CASSTGGPTAGYTF.

This sequence joins TRBV4-3 and TRBJ2-7; D perhaps matches TRBD2 (6 bases). Germline assignment: CDR1 LGHNA and CDR2 YSLEER. Trimming shortened V by 3 bases and J by 0 bases, and 15 bases separated the two germline ends. The length of the CDR3 is 16 residues. The chain's CDR3 is CASSQISGMSSYEQYF. In DNA form, the CDR3 reads TGCGCCAGCAGCCAGATTAGCGGAATGAGCTCCTACGAGCAGTACTTC.

The rearrangement links TRBV5-4 to TRBJ2-3, with 7 bases fitting TRBD1. CDR3 length: 15 amino acids. CDR1 is SGHNT, CDR2 YYREEE, per germline (reference sequence). The V gene end was trimmed by 4 bases and the J gene end by 0 bases; junction bases not matched to a gene: 5. The CDR3 protein is CASSPGQFSTDTQYF. Written as DNA, the CDR3 is TGTGCCAGCAGCCCGGGACAGTTCAGCACAGATACGCAGTATTTT.

This clone appeared once. This chain connects TRBV5-5 to TRBJ2-1; TRBD1 or TRBD2 may be the D gene (6 bases each). Germline V gene data show CDR1 as SGHKS and CDR2 as YYEKEE (reference sequence). Trimming left V 4 bases short and J 14 bases short, with 31 bases between. This CDR3 spans 17 amino acids. For the CDR3, the DNA is TGTGCCAGCAGCCTCCGGGTCATGGGGGGCCGAAGGGGAGAGGAGTTCTTC. Translating gives CASSLRVMGGRRGEEFF.

The chain uses TRBV7-6 and TRBJ2-7; weak D call: TRBD1 (6 bases). Germline V lookup: CDR1 SGHVS, CDR2 FNYEAQ. The CDR3 spans 15 residues. V was pared by 2 bases and J by 5 bases, with 16 bases between. The CDR3 loop is CASSLFGLAGDEQYF. The DNA for the CDR3 is TGTGCCAGCAGCTTATTCGGCCTAGCAGGGGACGAGCAGTACTTC.

The chain recombines TRBV5-6 with TRBJ2-5; 9 bases fit TRBD1. V lost 7 bases and J lost 3; bases outside the gene matches: 7. This CDR3 contains 14 residues. Germline values: CDR1 SGHDT, CDR2 YYEEEE. The CDR3 spells CASLTRQGEETQYF. Written as DNA, the CDR3 is TGTGCCAGCCTTACCAGACAGGGGGAAGAGACCCAGTACTTC.

The rearrangement joins TRBV7-2 to TRBJ2-7; TRBD1 might be the D (6 bases). The length of the CDR3 is 13 residues. Germline V CDR1 and CDR2: SGHTA, FQGNSA. V was clipped by 2 bases and J by 5 bases, with 10 bases between them. Written as DNA, the CDR3 is TGTGCCAGCAGCTTAATGGGGGCACACGAGCAGTACTTC. Its protein is CASSLMGAHEQYF.

This chain links TRBV11-2 with TRBJ2-3; TRBD2 matches at 9 bases. CDR1 and CDR2 (germline): SGHAT, FQNNGV. The CDR3 is made up of 16 amino acids. The V segment lost 0 bases and the J segment 1 base; nucleotides outside the gene matches: 2. CDR3 amino acids: CASSLDSGGGTDTQYF. The CDR3, as DNA: TGTGCCAGCAGCTTAGATAGCGGGGGAGGCACAGATACGCAGTATTTT.

The chain couples TRBV6-5 to TRBJ2-7; D is perhaps TRBD1 (6 bases). Germline-derived CDR1 and CDR2 are MNHEY and SVGAGI. V dropped 5 bases and J dropped 3 bases, with 17 bases sitting between them. CDR3 length: 15 amino acids. CDR3 in amino acids: CASSNRWDTLYEQYF. The CDR3 DNA reads TGTGCCAGCAGTAACAGGTGGGACACTCTCTACGAGCAGTACTTC.

The V and J genes are TRBV6-1 and TRBJ2-6; no clear D gene. There are 16 residues in the CDR3. The V gene's germline CDR1 is MNHNS and CDR2 SASEGT. V gave up 3 bases and J gave up 1 base, with 10 bases separating them. The CDR3 loop is CASSDHWGSGANVLTF. The DNA of the CDR3 is TGTGCCAGCAGTGACCACTGGGGTTCTGGGGCCAACGTCCTGACTTTC.

The chain recombines TRBV4-3 with TRBJ2-5; 9 nucleotides align to TRBD2. This CDR3 is built from 16 residues. The V gene's germline CDR1 is LGHNA and CDR2 YSLEER. V lost 0 bases to trimming and J lost 5 bases; unmatched junction nucleotides: 7. The CDR3: CASSQDLGGRGETQYF. The CDR3 DNA is TGCGCCAGCAGCCAAGATCTGGGCGGGAGGGGGGAGACCCAGTACTTC.

V usage is TRBV19 and J usage is TRBJ2-6; 9 bases map to TRBD2. This CDR3 contains 18 residues. Trimming removed 3 bases from V and 3 bases from J; junction bases left unmatched: 9. Germline CDR1 and CDR2: LNHDA and SQIVND (reference sequence). The CDR3 region has the DNA TGTGCCAGTAGTATGGACCGAGCGGGAGGTGTTGGGGCCAACGTCCTGACTTTC. This encodes CASSMDRAGGVGANVLTF.

This clone was counted only a few times. V gene TRBV7-9 combines with J gene TRBJ2-1; 14 nucleotides match TRBD2. Germline values: CDR1 SEHNR, CDR2 FQNEAQ (reference sequence). With 5 bases clipped from V and 7 bases from J, the junction kept 10 bases outside the gene matches. The CDR3 length is 17 residues. CDR3: CASSLGTSGSPVNEQFF. The CDR3 DNA is TGTGCCAGCAGCCTAGGGACTAGCGGGAGTCCGGTAAATGAGCAGTTCTTC.

The V gene is TRBV5-1, the J gene TRBJ1-1; D remains unclear. This CDR3 is built from 13 residues. Looked up from germline, CDR1 is SGHRS and CDR2 is YFSETQ. Deletions cut 5 bases from V and 1 base from J, with 9 bases between. The CDR3 sequence is CASSQVQNTEAFF. The CDR3 DNA follows: TGCGCCAGCAGTCAGGTCCAGAACACTGAAGCTTTCTTT.

The chain has TRBV6-1 and TRBJ1-2; 7 nucleotides agree with TRBD1. The germline CDR1 and CDR2 sequences are MNHNS and SASEGT. This CDR3 comprises 13 residues. V shed 5 bases and J 7 bases; nucleotides not matched to a gene: 7. CDR3 coding DNA: TGTGCCAGCAGTACTGACAGGGTCAGTGGCTACACCTTC. This codes for CASSTDRVSGYTF.

This chain connects TRBV29-1 to TRBJ1-4; D gene ambiguous. The CDR3 consists of 11 residues. Trimming stripped 4 bases from V and 7 bases from J, with 7 bases between. Germline V gives CDR1 SQVTM, CDR2 ANQGSEA. This CDR3 is CSVVRFEKLFF. DNA of the CDR3: TGCAGCGTTGTCCGATTTGAAAAACTGTTTTTT.

This rearrangement joins TRBV7-8 to TRBJ2-5; 10 bases map to TRBD2. This CDR3 is 15 amino acids long. V lost 5 bases and J lost 2; bases outside the gene matches: 5. Germline assignment: CDR1 SGHVS and CDR2 FQNEAQ. The CDR3 loop reads CASSPWTSGQETQYF. In nucleotides, the CDR3 is TGTGCCAGCAGCCCCTGGACTAGCGGTCAAGAGACCCAGTACTTC.

Written as DNA, the CDR3 is TGTGCCAGCAGCTTAAGGCCCTTTGGCGAGCAGTACTTC. Translation: CASSLRPFGEQYF. V is TRBV5-5 and J is TRBJ2-7, with D unclear. Trimming cost V 2 bases and J 6 bases, with 12 bases left between them. Looked up from germline, CDR1 is SGHKS and CDR2 is YYEKEE (reference sequence). There are 13 residues in the CDR3.

The rearrangement joins TRBV29-1 to TRBJ1-5; D is uncertain. The CDR3 is 11 residues long. Looked up from germline, CDR1 is SQVTM and CDR2 is ANQGSEA. The V gene lost 3 bases and the J gene lost 5 bases, with 5 bases spanning the gap. The CDR3 nucleotides read TGCAGCGTTGAGGCCTATCAGCCCCAGCATTTT. Protein sequence: CSVEAYQPQHF.

This chain links TRBV5-5 with TRBJ2-5, with 9 bases aligning to TRBD1. The trim removed 3 bases at V and 5 bases at J, leaving 8 bases unmatched. The CDR3 sequence is 15 residues long. Per germline, CDR1 SGHKS and CDR2 YYEKEE (reference sequence). Written as DNA, the CDR3 is TGTGCCAGCAGCTCTCCGGGACAGGGAGGGGAGACCCAGTACTTC. It encodes CASSSPGQGGETQYF.

This clone showed up just once. The V gene is TRBV25-1, the J gene TRBJ2-1; TRBD2 agrees at 7 bases. Germline assignment: CDR1 MGHDK and CDR2 SYGVNS. The CDR3 loop spans 16 amino acids. V trimming: 8 bases; J trimming: 0 bases; junction bases outside the gene matches: 10. The CDR3 region has the DNA TGTGCCAGCTCGTTAGGGAGGGCGGGCTCCTACAATGAGCAGTTCTTC. Translation: CASSLGRAGSYNEQFF.

The V gene is TRBV6-1, the J gene TRBJ1-5; D is perhaps TRBD1 (6 bases). The CDR3 consists of 17 residues. The V end lost 1 base, the J end lost 0 bases, and 13 bases lay between the germline ends. Germline V lookup: CDR1 MNHNS, CDR2 SASEGT. For the CDR3, the DNA is TGTGCCAGCAGTGAAGATACAGGGACATATAGCAATCAGCCCCAGCATTTT. It encodes CASSEDTGTYSNQPQHF.

The CDR3 DNA sequence: TGCGCCAGCAGCTTGGCCCCAGGGGTCGGGGCTGAAGCTTTCTTT. Protein: CASSLAPGVGAEAFF. The chain joins TRBV5-1 to TRBJ1-1; a weak D match, TRBD1 (6 bases). Per the germline V gene, CDR1 is SGHRS and CDR2 is YFSETQ. The CDR3 length is 15 residues. V lost 0 bases and J lost 6, with 15 bases in between. The full variable domain, completed using reference TRBV5-1 and TRBJ1-1, is KAGVTQTPRYLIKTRGQQVTLSCSPISGHRSVSWYQQTPGQGLQFLFEYFSETQRNKGNFPGRFSGRQFSNSRSEMNVSTLELGDSALYLCASSLAPGVGAEAFFGQGTRLTVV.